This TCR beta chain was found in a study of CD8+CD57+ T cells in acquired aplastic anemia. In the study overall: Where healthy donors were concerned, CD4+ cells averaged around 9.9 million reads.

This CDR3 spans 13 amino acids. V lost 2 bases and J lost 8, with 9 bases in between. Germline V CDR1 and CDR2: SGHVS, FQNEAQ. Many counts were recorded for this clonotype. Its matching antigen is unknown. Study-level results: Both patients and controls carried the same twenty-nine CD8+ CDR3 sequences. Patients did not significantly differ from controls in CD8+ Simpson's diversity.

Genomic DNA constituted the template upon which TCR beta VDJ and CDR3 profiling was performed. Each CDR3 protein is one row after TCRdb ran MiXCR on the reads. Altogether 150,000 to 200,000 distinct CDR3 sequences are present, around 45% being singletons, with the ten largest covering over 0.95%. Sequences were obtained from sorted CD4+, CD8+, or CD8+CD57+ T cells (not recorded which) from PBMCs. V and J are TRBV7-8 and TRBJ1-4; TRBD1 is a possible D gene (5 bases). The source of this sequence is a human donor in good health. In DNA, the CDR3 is TGTGCCAGCAGCTTAAGTCAGGGCGAAAAACTGTTTTTT. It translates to CASSLSQGEKLFF.